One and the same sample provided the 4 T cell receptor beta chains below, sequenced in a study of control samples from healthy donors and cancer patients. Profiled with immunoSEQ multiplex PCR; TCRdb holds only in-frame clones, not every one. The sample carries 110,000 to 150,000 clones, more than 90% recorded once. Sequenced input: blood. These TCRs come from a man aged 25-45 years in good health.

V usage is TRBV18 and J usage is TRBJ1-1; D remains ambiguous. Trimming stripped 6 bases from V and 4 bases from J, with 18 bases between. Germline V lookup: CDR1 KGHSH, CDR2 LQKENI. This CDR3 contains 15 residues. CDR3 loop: CASSLWSALGTEAFF. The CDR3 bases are TGTGCCAGCTCTCTGTGGTCAGCGTTGGGCACTGAAGCTTTCTTT.

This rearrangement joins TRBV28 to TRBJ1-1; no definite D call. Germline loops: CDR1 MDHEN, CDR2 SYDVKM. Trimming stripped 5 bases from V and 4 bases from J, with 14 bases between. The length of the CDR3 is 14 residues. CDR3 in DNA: TGTGCCAGCAGTGGGGTAGGAAGCCCCACTGAAGCTTTCTTT. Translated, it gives CASSGVGSPTEAFF. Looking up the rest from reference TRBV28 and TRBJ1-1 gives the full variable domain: DVKVTQSSRYLVKRTGEKVFLECVQDMDHENMFWYRQDPGLGLRLIYFSYDVKMKEKGDIPEGYSVSREKKERFSLILESASTNQTSMYLCASSGVGSPTEAFFGQGTRLTVV.

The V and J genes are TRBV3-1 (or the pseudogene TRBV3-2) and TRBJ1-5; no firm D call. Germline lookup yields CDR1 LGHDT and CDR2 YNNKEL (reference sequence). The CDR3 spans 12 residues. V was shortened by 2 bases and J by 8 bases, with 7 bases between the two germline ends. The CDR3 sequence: CASSQHGEPQHF. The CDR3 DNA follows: TGTGCCAGCAGCCAACACGGGGAGCCCCAGCATTTT.

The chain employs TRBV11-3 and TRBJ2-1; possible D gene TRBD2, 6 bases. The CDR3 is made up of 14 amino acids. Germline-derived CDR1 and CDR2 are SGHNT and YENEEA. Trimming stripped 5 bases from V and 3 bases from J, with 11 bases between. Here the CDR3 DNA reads TGTGCCAGCAGCGTCCGGGGGATCTACAATGAGCAGTTCTTC. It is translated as CASSVRGIYNEQFF.